The rows below give T cell receptor beta chains drawn from one sample of a study of lymphopenia after photon versus proton radiotherapy. Only in-frame clones appear in the TCRdb table, and some are missing; sequencing was by immunoSEQ multiplex PCR. Counted here are about 24,000 clones, 84% occurring once; the ten biggest clones make up roughly 23%. Sequencing used peripheral blood, obtained from a patient treated with photon-based radiotherapy. The receptor source for this set is a man in his forties with gastric cancer. Each CDR3 is given with its conserved first and last residue. A D gene is named only where the DNA matches it firmly. Clone size is stated in some rows and not others, as once, few, many or a class when expanded.

>NA|TRBV4-3|TRBJ2-5|NA
TGCGCCAGCAGCCAAGATTGGGCAGGTTCATGGACCCAGTACTTC
CASSQDWAGSWTQYF
>NA|TRBV11-3|TRBJ1-4|NA
TGTGCCAGCAGCTTAGCCGTCAGGGCAACTAATGAAAAACTGTTTTTT
CASSLAVRATNEKLFF
>NA|TRBV5-4|TRBJ1-5|few
TGTGCCAGCGGACGGGACACCAATCAGCCCCAGCATTTT
CASGRDTNQPQHF
>TRBD2|TRBV19|TRBJ2-5|NA
TGTGCCAGTAGCCCCGGGACTAGCGGGGGAGACCAAGAGACCCAGTACTTC
CASSPGTSGGDQETQYF
>NA|TRBV9|TRBJ2-2|NA
TGTGCCAGCAGCACGGAGGGGGCGAACACCGGGGAGCTGTTTTTT
CASSTEGANTGELFF
>TRBD1|TRBV30|TRBJ2-2|NA
TGTGCCTGGGACAGGGGGCGCGTGGGTGGGAACACCGGGGAGCTGTTTTTT
CAWDRGRVGGNTGELFF
>NA|TRBV9|TRBJ2-3|few
TGTGCCAGCAGCGTAACACTAACTAGCACAGATACGCAGTATTTT
CASSVTLTSTDTQYF
>TRBD1|TRBV7-6|TRBJ1-6|NA
TGTGCCAGCAGCTCTGGACAGGGGGCGCGACGGCCCCTCCACTTT
CASSSGQGARRPLHF
>NA|TRBV11-2|TRBJ1-4|NA
TGTGCCAGCAGCTACCCTCAGGCAACTAATGAAAAACTGTTTTTT
CASSYPQATNEKLFF
>NA|TRBV4-1|TRBJ2-2|NA
TGCGCCACTGGGGACACGAACACCGGGGAGCTGTTTTTT
CATGDTNTGELFF
>NA|TRBV10-3|TRBJ2-1|NA
TGTGCCATCAGTGAGACTAGTCGGGATATTGAGCAGTTCTTC
CAISETSRDIEQFF
>TRBD2|TRBV7-2|TRBJ2-5|few
TGTGCCAGCAGCTTAGAATTAGCGGGGGGCCGGGAGCAAGAGACCCAGTACTTC
CASSLELAGGREQETQYF
>NA|TRBV27|TRBJ2-2|NA
TGTGCCAGCAGTTTATACCCCCCTGGCGGCACCGGGGAGCTGTTTTTT
CASSLYPPGGTGELFF
>NA|TRBV5-6|TRBJ1-2|few
TGTGCCAGCCGGCCCTTAGACAGCTATGGCTACACCTTC
CASRPLDSYGYTF
>TRBD1|TRBV5-1|TRBJ1-6|NA
TGCGCCAGCAGCTTACAACAGGGGAATTCACCCCTCCACTTT
CASSLQQGNSPLHF
>NA|TRBV6-5|TRBJ1-5|NA
TGTGCCAGCAGTTACTCGATAATGTATCAGCCCCAGCATTTT
CASSYSIMYQPQHF
>NA|TRBV18|TRBJ2-5|NA
TGTGCCAGCTCACCACCTCGAAATTCAGGGGTCGGAGAGACCCAGTACTTC
CASSPPRNSGVGETQYF
>NA|TRBV7-9|TRBJ1-5|few
TGTGCCAGCAGCCCAGACAGTTTCAATCAGCCCCAGCATTTT
CASSPDSFNQPQHF
>TRBD1|TRBV19|TRBJ2-3|NA
TGTGCCAGTAGAGGACAGGGGAGCACAGATACGCAGTATTTT
CASRGQGSTDTQYF
>NA|TRBV5-6|TRBJ1-2|NA
TGTGCCAGCAGCCCAGGGGCTTCGGGCTATGGCTACACCTTC
CASSPGASGYGYTF
>NA|TRBV19|TRBJ1-5|NA
TGTGCCAGTGGTGCCCAGACAGGAGGTAATCAGCCCCAGCATTTT
CASGAQTGGNQPQHF
>NA|TRBV5-5|TRBJ2-2|once
TGTGCCAGCAGCTTTCGAACTACTTATGGCACCGGGGAGCTGTTTTTT
CASSFRTTYGTGELFF